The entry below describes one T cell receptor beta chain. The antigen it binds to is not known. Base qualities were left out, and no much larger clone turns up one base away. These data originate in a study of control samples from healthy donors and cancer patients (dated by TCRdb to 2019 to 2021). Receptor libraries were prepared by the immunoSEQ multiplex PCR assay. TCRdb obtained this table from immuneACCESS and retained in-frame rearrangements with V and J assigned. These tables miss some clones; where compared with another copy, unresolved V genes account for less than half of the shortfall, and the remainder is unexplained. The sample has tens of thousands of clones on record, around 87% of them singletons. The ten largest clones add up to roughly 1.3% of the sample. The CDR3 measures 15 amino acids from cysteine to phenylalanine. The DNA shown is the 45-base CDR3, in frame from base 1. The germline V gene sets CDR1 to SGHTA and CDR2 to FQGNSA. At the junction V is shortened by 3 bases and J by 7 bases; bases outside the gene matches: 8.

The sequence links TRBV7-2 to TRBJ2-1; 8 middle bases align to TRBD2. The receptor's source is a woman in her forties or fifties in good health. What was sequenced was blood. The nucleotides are TGTGCCAGCAGCTTTACGGGGGGGCAGGGAAATGAGCAGTTCTTC. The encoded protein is CASSFTGGQGNEQFF.